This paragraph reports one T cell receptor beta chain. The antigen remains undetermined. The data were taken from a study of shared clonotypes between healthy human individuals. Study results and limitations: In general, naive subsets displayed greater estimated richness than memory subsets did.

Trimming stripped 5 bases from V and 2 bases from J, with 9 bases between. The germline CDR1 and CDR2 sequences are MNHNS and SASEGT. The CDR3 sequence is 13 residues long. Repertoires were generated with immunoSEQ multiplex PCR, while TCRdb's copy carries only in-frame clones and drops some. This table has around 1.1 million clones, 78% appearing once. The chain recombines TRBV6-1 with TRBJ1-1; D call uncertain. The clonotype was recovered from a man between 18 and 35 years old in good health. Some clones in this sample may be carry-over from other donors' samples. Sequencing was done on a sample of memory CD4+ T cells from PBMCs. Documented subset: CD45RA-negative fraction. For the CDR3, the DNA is TGTGCCAGCAGTAACGAGAGAAACACTGAAGCTTTCTTT. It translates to CASSNERNTEAFF.